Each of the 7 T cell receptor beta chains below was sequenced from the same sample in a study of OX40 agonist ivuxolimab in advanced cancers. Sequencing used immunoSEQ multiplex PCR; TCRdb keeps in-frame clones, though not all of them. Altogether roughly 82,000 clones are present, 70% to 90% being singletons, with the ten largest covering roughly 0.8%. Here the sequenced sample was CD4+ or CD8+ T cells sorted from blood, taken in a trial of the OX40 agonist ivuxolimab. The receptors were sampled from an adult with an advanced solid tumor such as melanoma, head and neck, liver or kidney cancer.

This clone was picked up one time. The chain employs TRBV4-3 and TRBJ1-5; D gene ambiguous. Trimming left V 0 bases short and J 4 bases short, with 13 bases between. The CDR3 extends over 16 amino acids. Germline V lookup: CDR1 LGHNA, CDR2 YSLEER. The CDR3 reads CASSQDRQAWNQPQHF. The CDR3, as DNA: TGCGCCAGCAGCCAAGATCGTCAGGCTTGGAATCAGCCCCAGCATTTT.

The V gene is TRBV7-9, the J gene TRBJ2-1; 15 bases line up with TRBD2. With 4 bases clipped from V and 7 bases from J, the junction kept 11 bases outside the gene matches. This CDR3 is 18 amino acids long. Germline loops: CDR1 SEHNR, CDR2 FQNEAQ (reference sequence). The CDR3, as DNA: TGTGCCAGCAGCTCCGGACTAGCGGGGGGGCCAAGAGCTAATGAGCAGTTCTTC. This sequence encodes CASSSGLAGGPRANEQFF.

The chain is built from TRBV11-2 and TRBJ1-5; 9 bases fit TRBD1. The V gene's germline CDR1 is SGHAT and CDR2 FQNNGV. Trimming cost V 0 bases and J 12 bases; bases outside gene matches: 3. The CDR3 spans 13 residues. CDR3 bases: TGTGCCAGCAGCTTAGATGGGGACAGGGTCCAGCATTTT. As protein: CASSLDGDRVQHF.

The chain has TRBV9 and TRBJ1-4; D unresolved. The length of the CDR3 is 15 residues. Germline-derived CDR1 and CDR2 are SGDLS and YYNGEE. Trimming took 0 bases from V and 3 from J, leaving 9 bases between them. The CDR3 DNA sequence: TGTGCCAGCAGCGTAGGGCCGGCCCCTAATGAAAAACTGTTTTTT. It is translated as CASSVGPAPNEKLFF.

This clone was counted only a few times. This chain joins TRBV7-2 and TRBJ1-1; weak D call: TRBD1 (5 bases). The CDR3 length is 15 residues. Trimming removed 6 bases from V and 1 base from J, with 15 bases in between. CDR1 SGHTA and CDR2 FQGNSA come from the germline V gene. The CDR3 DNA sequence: TGTGCCAGCAGACCGCCCGGGACGGCGAACACTGAAGCTTTCTTT. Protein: CASRPPGTANTEAFF.

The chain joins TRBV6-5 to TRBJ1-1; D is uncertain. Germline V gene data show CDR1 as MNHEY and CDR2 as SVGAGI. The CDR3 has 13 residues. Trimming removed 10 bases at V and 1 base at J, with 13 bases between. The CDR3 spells CATWTRENTEAFF. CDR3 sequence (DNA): TGTGCCACCTGGACCAGAGAGAACACTGAAGCTTTCTTT.

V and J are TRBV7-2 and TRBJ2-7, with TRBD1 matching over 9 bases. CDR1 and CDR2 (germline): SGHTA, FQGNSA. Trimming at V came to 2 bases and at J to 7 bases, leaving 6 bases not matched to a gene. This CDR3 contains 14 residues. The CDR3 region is CASSLNRGPFEQYF. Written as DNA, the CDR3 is TGTGCCAGCAGCTTAAACAGGGGGCCTTTTGAGCAGTACTTC.